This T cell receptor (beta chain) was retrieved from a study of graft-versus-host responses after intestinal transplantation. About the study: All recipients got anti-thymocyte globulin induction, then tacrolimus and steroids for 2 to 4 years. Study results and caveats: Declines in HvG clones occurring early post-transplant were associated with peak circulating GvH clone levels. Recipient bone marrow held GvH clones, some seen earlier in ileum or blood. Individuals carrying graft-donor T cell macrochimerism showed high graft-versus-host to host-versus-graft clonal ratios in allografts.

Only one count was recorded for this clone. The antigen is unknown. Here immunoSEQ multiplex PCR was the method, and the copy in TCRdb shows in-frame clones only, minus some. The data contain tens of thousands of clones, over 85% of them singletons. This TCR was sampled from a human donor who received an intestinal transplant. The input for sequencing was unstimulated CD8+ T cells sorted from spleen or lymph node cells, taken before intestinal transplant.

CDR3 nucleotides: TGTGCCAGCAGCGTCGTGGTGGTGGCCCAAGAGACCCAGTACTTC. Its translation is CASSVVVVAQETQYF. This sequence joins TRBV6-1 and TRBJ2-5; D gene ambiguous. CDR1 is MNHNS and CDR2 is SASEGT in the germline V gene. With 6 bases removed from V and 1 base from J, the gap between germline ends came to 15 bases. This CDR3 has 15 residues.